This T cell receptor beta chain was found in a study of blood T cells in healthy people across ages. Notes on the study in general: TCR beta diversity tracked closely with naive T cell percentage.

The V and J ends lost 3 bases and 6 bases respectively, with 15 bases between them. The CDR3 sequence is 15 residues long. Germline V gene data show CDR1 as DFQATT and CDR2 as SNEGSKA (reference sequence). With respect to this clonotype: Its antigen remains unknown.

A minimum of 5 micrograms of total RNA was extracted per sample. Primed by a sample-barcoded 5' primer and a J-beta primer mix, a second PCR proceeded for 7 to 11 cycles. A 12-random-nucleotide template-switch adaptor tagged each cDNA molecule. From the 5' RACE reads, TCRdb called clonotypes with MiXCR, one entry per CDR3 protein. The sample lists 1 million to 1.2 million distinct CDR3 sequences, around two fifths occurring once. Specimen: blood. The rearrangement links TRBV20-1 to TRBJ1-6; TRBD1 might be the D (6 bases). This TCR was sampled from a young man in good health. CDR3: CSAREAGAPNSPLHF. As DNA, the CDR3 is TGCAGTGCTAGGGAAGCAGGGGCCCCTAATTCACCCCTCCACTTT.